Presented here are 9 T cell receptor beta chains from one specimen sequenced in a study of human T cells and chemical hapten exposure. MiXCR was run by TCRdb on the RACE reads, yielding one entry per CDR3 protein. The sample consists of roughly 380,000 distinct CDR3 sequences, 4.5% to 6% of them appearing once. Indicated time point: pre-sensitization, week 0. Treatment defined: therapeutic diphenylcyclopropenone sensitization with weekly scalp DPC. The sample consisted of whole blood, taken in connection with sensitization to the hapten diphenylcyclopropenone (DPC). These receptors all stem from a woman aged 45-65 years with alopecia areata. Some clones in this sample may be carry-over from other donors' samples.

CDR3 nucleotides: TGCGCCAGCAGTCTGGGACAGGGGGCTGGGGAAAACATTCAGTACTTC. It codes for CASSLGQGAGENIQYF. This sequence joins TRBV4-1 and TRBJ2-4, with 12 bases that match TRBD1. CDR3 length equals 16 residues. The V segment lost 6 bases and the J segment 5 bases; nucleotides outside the gene matches: 8. Germline V gene data show CDR1 as MGHRA and CDR2 as YSYEKL.

This clonotype was seen at least ten times. The J gene is TRBJ2-7, the V gene TRBV4-3, with a weak D call TRBD1 (6 bases). This CDR3 is 16 amino acids long. The germline gives CDR1 LGHNA, CDR2 YSLEER. Trimming stripped 3 bases from V and 7 bases from J, with 22 bases between. The CDR3 coding sequence is TGCGCCAGCAGCCAGGGGGACCTCGGGACAATCTCGGAGCAGTACTTC. This sequence encodes CASSQGDLGTISEQYF.

There are many counts of this clonotype. V usage is TRBV5-5 and J usage is TRBJ2-5; D possibly corresponds to TRBD1 (6 bases). CDR1 SGHKS and CDR2 YYEKEE come from the germline V gene (reference sequence). The CDR3 is 13 amino acids. Between the trimmed V and J ends, which lost 5 bases and 5 bases, there was a span of 13 bases. CDR3 sequence reads: CASSRDISETQYF. CDR3 nucleotide sequence: TGTGCCAGCAGTAGGGACATTTCGGAGACCCAGTACTTC.

This clonotype was detected only a few times. This rearrangement joins TRBV7-2 to TRBJ2-7, with D perhaps matching TRBD1 or TRBD2 (5 bases each). CDR1 is SGHTA, CDR2 FQGNSA, per germline. V was cut by 5 bases and J by 4 bases, with 12 bases left in between. The CDR3 length is 13 residues. The DNA for the CDR3 is TGTGCCAGCAGCCATGGGGGTAGTTACGAGCAGTACTTC. It specifies CASSHGGSYEQYF.

This clonotype was counted between two and nine times. The chain links TRBV11-2 to TRBJ2-7; D is undetermined. Per germline, CDR1 SGHAT and CDR2 FQNNGV. This CDR3 has 13 residues. The V and J ends lost 0 bases and 5 bases respectively, with 8 bases between them. The CDR3 DNA reads TGTGCCAGCAGCTTAGAGGGTGCTAACGAGCAGTACTTC. This translates into CASSLEGANEQYF.

This clonotype was detected a few times. This rearrangement joins TRBV29-1 to TRBJ2-1; D not resolved. The V gene's germline CDR1 is SQVTM and CDR2 ANQGSEA. V shed 1 base and J shed 0 bases, with 7 bases lying between them. CDR3 length equals 14 residues. The CDR3 spells CSVEARSSYNEQFF. The CDR3 coding sequence is TGCAGCGTTGAAGCCCGGAGCTCCTACAATGAGCAGTTCTTC.

This clonotype was seen repeatedly, ten times or more. The chain carries TRBV7-9 and TRBJ1-1; weak D call: TRBD1 (5 bases). The CDR3 spans 13 residues. Trimming pared 8 bases from V and 1 base from J, leaving 11 bases between. In germline, CDR1 is SEHNR, CDR2 FQNEAQ (reference sequence). The CDR3: CASSTGPNTEAFF. For the CDR3, the DNA is TGTGCCAGCTCCACAGGACCGAACACTGAAGCTTTCTTT.

This chain links TRBV2 with TRBJ1-5, with D possibly matching TRBD1 (6 bases). The V and J ends lost 0 bases and 4 bases respectively, with 16 bases between them. The CDR3 extends over 17 amino acids. Germline loops: CDR1 SNHLY, CDR2 FYNNEI. Here the CDR3 reads CASSEAGGPLLNQPQHF. The CDR3 DNA reads TGTGCCAGCAGTGAAGCCGGGGGGCCGCTCCTTAATCAGCCCCAGCATTTT.

CDR3 amino acids: CASSYVGTGEHEQYF. CDR3 bases: TGTGCCAGCAGCTACGTGGGGACAGGGGAGCACGAGCAGTACTTC. The genes are TRBV7-9 and TRBJ2-7; TRBD1 matches at 10 bases. This CDR3 is 15 amino acids long. J was trimmed by 5 bases and V by 4 bases; bases with no gene match: 8. CDR1 is SEHNR and CDR2 is FQNEAQ in the germline V gene (reference sequence).